This T cell receptor beta chain was captured by sequencing in a study of blood T cell repertoires in COVID-19. About the study: Collection of acute and convalescent COVID-19 samples took place in the United States, Italy and Spain. T cells, B-cell-depleted T cells, or PBMCs supplied cDNA or gDNA.

Study processing details: Amplifying reference gene primers gave estimates of nucleated cell counts. The protocol was immunoSEQ multiplex PCR, while the TCRdb copy is restricted to in-frame clones and leaves out a portion. The V and J calls and the clone size are those of that table, but D and trimming were determined from the DNA. Here the sample spans about 59,000 clones, around four fifths being singletons. This CDR3 is 16 amino acids long. Germline assignment: CDR1 SGHDT and CDR2 YYEEEE. V shed 4 bases, J shed 3 bases, and the junction held 8 bases outside the gene matches. The TCR was taken from a woman in her forties or fifties with active or convalescent COVID-19. Sequenced material: peripheral blood. The chain recombines TRBV5-6 with TRBJ1-5; 9 bases fit TRBD1. The CDR3 loop is CASSTAQGASNQPQHF. The CDR3 DNA reads as TGTGCCAGCAGCACCGCACAGGGGGCATCCAATCAGCCCCAGCATTTT.